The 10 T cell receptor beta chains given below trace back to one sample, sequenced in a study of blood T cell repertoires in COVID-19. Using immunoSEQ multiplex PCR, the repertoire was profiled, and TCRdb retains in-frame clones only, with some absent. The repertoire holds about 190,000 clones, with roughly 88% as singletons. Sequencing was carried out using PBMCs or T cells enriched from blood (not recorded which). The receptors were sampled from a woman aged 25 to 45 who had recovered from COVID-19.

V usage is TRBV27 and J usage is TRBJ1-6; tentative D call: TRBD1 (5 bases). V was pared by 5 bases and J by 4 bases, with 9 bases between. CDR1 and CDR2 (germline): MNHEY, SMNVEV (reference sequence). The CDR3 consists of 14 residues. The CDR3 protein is CASSLGLYNSPLHF. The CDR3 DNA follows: TGTGCCAGCAGTCTGGGGCTTTATAATTCACCCCTCCACTTT.

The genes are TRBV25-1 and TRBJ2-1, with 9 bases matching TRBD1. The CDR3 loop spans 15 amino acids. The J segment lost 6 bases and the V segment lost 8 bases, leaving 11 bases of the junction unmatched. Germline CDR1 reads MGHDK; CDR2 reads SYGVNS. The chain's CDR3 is CASDAPGQGSNEQFF. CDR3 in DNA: TGTGCCAGCGATGCTCCGGGACAGGGATCCAATGAGCAGTTCTTC.

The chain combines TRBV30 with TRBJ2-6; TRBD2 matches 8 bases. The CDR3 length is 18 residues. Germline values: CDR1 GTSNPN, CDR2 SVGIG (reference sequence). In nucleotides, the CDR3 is TGTGCATCACTCGATCCGAGCGGGAGAGTGTCTGGGGCCAACGTCCTGACTTTC. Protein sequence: CASLDPSGRVSGANVLTF.

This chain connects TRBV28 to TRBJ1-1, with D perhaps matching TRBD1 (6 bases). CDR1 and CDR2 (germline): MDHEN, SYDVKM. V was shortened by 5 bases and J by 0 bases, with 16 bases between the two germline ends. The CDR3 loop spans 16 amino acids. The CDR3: CASSQTGEIMNTEAFF. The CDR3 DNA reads TGTGCCAGCAGTCAGACAGGAGAAATCATGAACACTGAAGCTTTCTTT.

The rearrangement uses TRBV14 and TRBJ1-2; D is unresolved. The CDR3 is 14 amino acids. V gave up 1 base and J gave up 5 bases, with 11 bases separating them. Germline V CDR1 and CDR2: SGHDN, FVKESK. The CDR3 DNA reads TGTGCCAGCAGCCAAGTAGGAGGCGTTTATGGCTACACCTTC. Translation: CASSQVGGVYGYTF. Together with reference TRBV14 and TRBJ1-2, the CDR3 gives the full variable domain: EAGVTQFPSHSVIEKGQTVTLRCDPISGHDNLYWYRRVMGKEIKFLLHFVKESKQDESGMPNNRFLAERTGGTYSTLKVQPAELEDSGVYFCASSQVGGVYGYTFGSGTRLTVV.

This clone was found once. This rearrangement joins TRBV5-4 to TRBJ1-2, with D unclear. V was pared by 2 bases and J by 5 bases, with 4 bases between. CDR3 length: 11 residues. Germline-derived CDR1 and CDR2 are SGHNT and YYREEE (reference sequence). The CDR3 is CASSFSYGYTF. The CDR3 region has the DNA TGTGCCAGCAGCTTTTCGTATGGCTACACCTTC.

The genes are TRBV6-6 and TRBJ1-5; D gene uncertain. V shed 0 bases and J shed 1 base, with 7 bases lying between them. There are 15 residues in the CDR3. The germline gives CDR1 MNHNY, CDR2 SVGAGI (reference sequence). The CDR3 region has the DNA TGTGCCAGCAGTTACTCGAGCCCCAGCAATCAGCCCCAGCATTTT. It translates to CASSYSSPSNQPQHF.

CDR3 in DNA: TGTGCCAGCAGCCGGGCGGGGACTACGAACACCGGGGAGCTGTTTTTT. It codes for CASSRAGTTNTGELFF. The V and J genes are TRBV14 and TRBJ2-2; 7 bases are a match to TRBD2. The CDR3 totals 16 residues. Germline assignment: CDR1 SGHDN and CDR2 FVKESK. V lost 4 bases, J lost 0 bases, and 5 bases stayed unmatched.

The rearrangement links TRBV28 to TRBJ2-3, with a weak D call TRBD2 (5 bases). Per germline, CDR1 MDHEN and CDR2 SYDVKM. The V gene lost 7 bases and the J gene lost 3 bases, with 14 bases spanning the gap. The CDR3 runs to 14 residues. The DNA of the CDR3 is TGTGCCAGCAACCGGGATAGGATGACAGATACGCAGTATTTT. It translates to CASNRDRMTDTQYF.

CDR3 nucleotide sequence: TGTGCCATCAGTGAGTCGCGGGATTTGCCTGAAGCTTTCTTT. The encoded protein is CAISESRDLPEAFF. The chain uses TRBV10-3 and TRBJ1-1; no definite D call. Trimming left V 0 bases short and J 6 bases short, with 11 bases between. The CDR3 sequence is 14 residues long. Germline loops: CDR1 ENHRY, CDR2 SYGVKD.